The T cell receptor (beta chain) under discussion was sequenced for a study of blood T cell repertoires in COVID-19 (TCRdb year 2020). With respect to the entire study: The collaborator samples originated in the United States, Italy and Spain and spanned the acute and convalescent phases of COVID-19. The repertoires were made available in a free public database intended to serve as a resource for research on the immune response to SARS-CoV-2. Samples came from the ongoing ImmuneRACE study (first 160 participants) plus 1,254 subjects from 6 global collaborators. The sample metadata nearly always contained a de-identified subject ID, COVID-19 status, age in years and sex. The prospective study material was composed of cDNA or gDNA derived from T cells, B-cell-depleted T cells, or PBMCs. Where available, HLA class I and class II types were obtained from metadata supplied by the sample provider rather than from assay-based typing. Deeply sampled blood TCRbeta repertoires from subjects exposed to, actively infected with, or recovered from COVID-19 were included in the dataset. Broader findings and caveats from the paper: Clinical and demographic metadata were provided uncurated, with the amount varying by source and participant.

Unmatched junction bases come to 4, with V trimmed by 4 bases and J by 2 bases. From the cysteine up to the phenylalanine, the CDR3 has a length of 14 residues. The only DNA kept is the CDR3, 42 bases in frame from the first base. According to the germline V gene, CDR1 reads SGHTS and CDR2 reads YDEGEE. Details on this clone: There is no known antigen for this receptor. Base qualities are not provided; no much larger clone lies one nucleotide away.

The immunoSEQ Assay, a bias-controlled multiplex PCR, was used to amplify TCRbeta CDR3 regions from genomic DNA. Per the original workflow: Within the assay, amplification of reference gene primers was used to estimate how many nucleated cells each sample contained. Sequence reads were collapsed and filtered to measure the absolute abundance of every unique TCRbeta CDR3 rearrangement. For each sample, productive Simpson clonality was calculated as the square root of Simpson's diversity index across productive rearrangements. TCRdb stores this immuneACCESS table with in-frame sequences only. Part of the clones is absent; in the studies checked, under half of the shortfall reflects unresolved V genes, and no reason is known for the rest. The D gene and trimming were derived from the DNA, and the V and J assignments and clone size from that table. A total of approximately 40,000 clones appear in this sample, around nine tenths of them only once. 2% to 2.5% of the sample rests with the top ten.

Each collaborating institution followed its own protocols to collect whole blood in K2EDTA tubes. For TCRbeta analysis, collaborators shipped samples in one of three forms: frozen whole blood, isolated PBMCs, or DNA extracted from either of those sample types. Sequences were obtained from peripheral blood. The chain couples TRBV5-8 to TRBJ2-3; TRBD2 aligns with 7 central bases. This receptor was identified in a human donor in a cohort sampled during active COVID-19. The CDR3 has the sequence CASSPRGVTDTQYF. The DNA sequence follows: TGTGCCAGCAGCCCTCGGGGGGTCACAGATACGCAGTATTTT.